Listed here are 22 T cell receptor beta chains from one sample, sequenced in a study of T and B cells in COVID-19 patients. BIOMED2 TRB-A/B primer pools were used in multiplex TRB PCR. TCRdb passed the multiplex PCR reads through MiXCR, listing each CDR3 protein once. The data hold a few thousand distinct CDR3 sequences, with 20% observed a single time. Each TRB amplification used roughly 220-550 ng of genomic DNA from blood. The sequencing input was blood. The receptors here all came from a human donor who had recovered from COVID-19.

The chain joins TRBV11-3 to TRBJ2-1; 9 bases agree with TRBD2. Germline CDR1 is SGHNT and CDR2 is YENEEA. The V segment lost 3 bases and the J segment 0 bases; nucleotides outside the gene matches: 9. This CDR3 comprises 18 residues. The CDR3 is CASSLRPSGVSSYNEQFF. CDR3 bases: TGTGCCAGCAGCTTGCGGCCTAGCGGGGTGAGCTCCTACAATGAGCAGTTCTTC. Together with reference TRBV11-3 and TRBJ2-1, the CDR3 gives the full variable domain: EAGVVQSPRYKIIEKKQPVAFWCNPISGHNTLYWYLQNLGQGPELLIRYENEEAVDDSQLPKDRFSAERLKGVDSTLKIQPAELGDSAVYLCASSLRPSGVSSYNEQFFGPGTRLTVL.

This clonotype is medium-sized within its sample. This chain uses TRBV6-5 with TRBJ2-1, with a weak D call TRBD1 (5 bases). V was pared by 6 bases and J by 3 bases, with 9 bases between. The CDR3 is made up of 13 amino acids. The germline V gene encodes CDR1 MNHEY and CDR2 SVGAGI. This CDR3 is CASSRDSYNEQFF. In nucleotides, the CDR3 is TGTGCCAGCAGCCGCGACAGCTACAATGAGCAGTTCTTC.

This clonotype was seen only a few times. The chain links TRBV28 to TRBJ2-1, with 11 positions matching TRBD1. With 4 bases clipped from V and 7 bases from J, the junction kept 9 bases outside the gene matches. The CDR3 loop spans 16 amino acids. CDR1 MDHEN and CDR2 SYDVKM come from the germline V gene. The CDR3 DNA follows: TGTGCCAGCAGTTATCACCATGGGACAGGGGGAAATGAGCAGTTCTTC. It is translated as CASSYHHGTGGNEQFF.

Of note for this clonotype: This may stem from a read error, because a much larger clone lies one nucleotide away. This chain joins TRBV5-6 and TRBJ1-5; 8 positions agree with TRBD1. The germline CDR1 and CDR2 sequences are SGHDT and YYEEEE. The CDR3 is 16 amino acids. V trimming: 0 bases; J trimming: 7 bases; junction bases outside the gene matches: 9. CDR3 protein: CASSLVRTGFLQPQHF. CDR3 DNA sequence: TGTGCCAGCAGCTTGGTGCGGACAGGGTTCTTACAGCCCCAGCATTTT.

By share, this clonotype counts as medium-sized. The V call is TRBV19, the J call TRBJ1-3; D might be TRBD1 (5 bases). The V end was cut by 6 bases, the J end by 0 bases, with 12 bases between. Germline-derived CDR1 and CDR2 are LNHDA and SQIVND (reference sequence). This CDR3 has 15 residues. The CDR3 protein is CASSQDRSSGNTIYF. The CDR3 region has the DNA TGTGCCAGTAGCCAAGACAGATCCTCTGGAAACACCATATATTTT. Full variable domain (rest looked up from reference TRBV19 and TRBJ1-3): DGGITQSPKYLFRKEGQNVTLSCEQNLNHDAMYWYRQDPGQGLRLIYYSQIVNDFQKGDIAEGYSVSREKKESFPLTVTSAQKNPTAFYLCASSQDRSSGNTIYFGEGSWLTVV.

This clonotype is labeled medium-sized. V and J are TRBV18 and TRBJ2-4, with 7 positions matching TRBD1. With 2 bases clipped from V and 6 bases from J, the junction kept 7 bases outside the gene matches. Looked up from germline, CDR1 is KGHSH and CDR2 is LQKENI. The CDR3 is 15 amino acids. The DNA of the CDR3 is TGTGCCAGCTCACCATCATTCCGGGACAGAAACATTCAGTACTTC. It encodes CASSPSFRDRNIQYF.

This clonotype came up many times. This chain links TRBV20-1 with TRBJ2-7; TRBD2 matches 8 bases. Germline-derived CDR1 and CDR2 are DFQATT and SNEGSKA (reference sequence). The CDR3 totals 14 residues. The V gene end was trimmed by 0 bases and the J gene end by 4 bases; junction bases not matched to a gene: 5. CDR3 DNA: TGCAGTGCTAGAGATACGGGAGGGATATACGAGCAGTACTTC. It specifies CSARDTGGIYEQYF.

This sequence joins TRBV29-1 and TRBJ2-1, with 11 bases lining up with TRBD1. The CDR3 has 13 residues. The germline V gene encodes CDR1 SQVTM and CDR2 ANQGSEA. Germline trimming cut 3 bases from V and 14 bases from J; bases unmatched to any gene: 9. This CDR3 is CSVDGQGARYEFF. Written as DNA, the CDR3 is TGCAGCGTTGATGGACAGGGGGCAAGGTATGAGTTCTTC.

This clonotype appeared a few times. The rearrangement uses TRBV5-4 and TRBJ2-1; D may correspond to TRBD1 or TRBD2 (5 bases each). In germline, CDR1 is SGHNT, CDR2 YYREEE (reference sequence). V shed 4 bases and J shed 12 bases, with 14 bases lying between them. The CDR3 length is 12 residues. This chain's CDR3 is CASSLLRGPQFF. As DNA, the CDR3 is TGTGCCAGCAGCCTTTTGAGGGGCCCGCAGTTCTTC.

CDR3 in DNA: TGCAGTGCCCCGGGAGGGTCTCAGCCCCAGCATTTT. Translation gives CSAPGGSQPQHF. V gene TRBV20-1 combines with J gene TRBJ1-5; D not certain. CDR1 is DFQATT and CDR2 is SNEGSKA in the germline V gene (reference sequence). Trimming took off 6 bases at V and 6 bases at J, with 12 bases between the two ends. CDR3 length: 12 amino acids.

The genes are TRBV20-1 and TRBJ1-1; 8 bases are a match to TRBD1. There are 12 residues in the CDR3. Losses at the gene ends were 3 bases for V and 11 bases for J; bases not matched to a gene: 8. CDR1 and CDR2 (germline): DFQATT, SNEGSKA (reference sequence). The CDR3 DNA follows: TGCAGTGCTAGGGGACAGGCCGTCTTGGCTTTCTTT. This gives the protein CSARGQAVLAFF.

This clonotype is labeled as medium-sized (0.01 to 0.1%). This chain joins TRBV5-4 and TRBJ1-5; D uncertain. Per the germline V gene, CDR1 is SGHNT and CDR2 is YYREEE (reference sequence). The CDR3 spans 13 residues. Trimming cost V 4 bases and J 3 bases, with 8 bases left between them. The CDR3 DNA sequence: TGTGCCAGCAGCACTCGACCCAATCAGCCCCAGCATTTT. Translation: CASSTRPNQPQHF.

The rearrangement uses TRBV11-1 and TRBJ2-1; a weak D match, TRBD2 (6 bases). With 3 bases removed from V and 7 bases from J, the gap between germline ends came to 13 bases. This CDR3 is built from 14 residues. Per germline, CDR1 SGHAT and CDR2 FQDESV (reference sequence). The CDR3 DNA reads as TGTGCCAGCAGCTTGGGACTCTCGAGAAATGAGCAGTTCTTC. Translation gives CASSLGLSRNEQFF.

There are a few counts of this clonotype. The gene calls are TRBV20-1 and TRBJ2-1, with 11 positions matching TRBD2. The germline V gene encodes CDR1 DFQATT and CDR2 SNEGSKA (reference sequence). The CDR3 is made up of 17 amino acids. J lost 2 bases, V lost 5 bases, and 11 bases had no gene match. The CDR3 DNA sequence: TGCAGTGCTCCTTTCGGGGGACTAGCGGCTCCCTACAATGAGCAGTTCTTC. Its translation: CSAPFGGLAAPYNEQFF.

The chain couples TRBV7-2 to TRBJ2-4; TRBD1 matches 9 bases. The CDR3 covers 14 residues. CDR1 SGHTA and CDR2 FQGNSA come from the germline V gene. After removal of 5 bases from V and 7 bases from J, the junction contained 6 bases not matched to a gene. The CDR3 spells CASSQDRGVNIQYF. The CDR3 DNA follows: TGTGCCAGCAGCCAGGACAGGGGCGTGAACATTCAGTACTTC.

This clonotype is judged medium-sized. The chain has TRBV6-5 and TRBJ2-2, with 9 nucleotides matching TRBD1. CDR3 size: 17 residues. The junction had 5 bases not matched to a gene; V was cut back by 2 bases and J by 1 base. In germline, CDR1 is MNHEY, CDR2 SVGAGI. The CDR3 is CASSYTGQGRNTGELFF. The CDR3, as DNA: TGTGCCAGCAGTTACACAGGACAGGGGCGGAACACCGGGGAGCTGTTTTTT.

A word on this clonotype: A much larger clone sits a single nucleotide away, making a read error possible. The CDR3 sequence is CDSSYDIGGTEAFF. CDR3 bases: TGTGACAGCAGTTACGATATAGGGGGCACTGAAGCTTTCTTT. This chain joins TRBV6-5 and TRBJ1-1, with D possibly matching TRBD1 (6 bases). The CDR3 contains 14 residues. The germline V gene has CDR1 MNHEY and CDR2 SVGAGI.

Sample share makes this clonotype medium-sized (0.01 to 0.1%). The CDR3 reads CASSQPLAGSLGEQFF. The DNA of the CDR3 is TGTGCCAGCAGCCAACCTCTAGCGGGGTCCCTAGGGGAGCAGTTCTTC. This sequence joins TRBV5-6 and TRBJ2-1; the match to TRBD2 covers 9 bases. The length of the CDR3 is 16 residues. The J segment lost 10 bases and the V segment lost 4 bases, leaving 15 bases of the junction unmatched. The V gene's germline CDR1 is SGHDT and CDR2 YYEEEE.

This clonotype was counted a single time. The chain carries TRBV7-3 and TRBJ2-2; D not resolved. The CDR3 is 12 amino acids. The germline V gene encodes CDR1 SGHTA and CDR2 FQGTGA. Trimming pared 1 base from V and 6 bases from J, leaving 3 bases between. The CDR3 coding sequence is TGTGCCAGCAGCTTAAGACCCGGGGAGCTGTTTTTT. Its protein product is CASSLRPGELFF.

This clonotype turned up a few times. The CDR3: CSARNPRGLNVETQYF. CDR3 DNA sequence: TGCAGTGCTCGAAACCCGCGGGGATTGAATGTGGAGACCCAGTACTTC. The chain joins TRBV20-1 to TRBJ2-5; tentative D call: TRBD2 (6 bases). Deletions cut 5 bases from V and 5 bases from J, with 24 bases between. CDR1 is DFQATT, CDR2 SNEGSKA, per germline (reference sequence). The CDR3 sequence is 16 residues long.

This clonotype is classed as medium-sized. This chain uses TRBV27 with TRBJ2-7, with 9 bases identical to TRBD2. V lost 6 bases, J lost 5 bases, and 11 bases stayed unmatched. The CDR3 is 15 residues long. Per the germline V gene, CDR1 is MNHEY and CDR2 is SMNVEV (reference sequence). The CDR3 DNA follows: TGTGCCAGCAGCATAAACGGAGCGGGGGGAGACGAGCAGTACTTC. Protein sequence: CASSINGAGGDEQYF.

V and J are TRBV6-2 or TRBV6-3 and TRBJ1-5, with 7 bases matching TRBD1. The germline CDR1 and CDR2 sequences are MNHEY and SVGEGT. The J segment lost 2 bases and the V segment lost 8 bases, leaving 6 bases of the junction unmatched. The CDR3 has 14 residues. The chain's CDR3 is CASARQGGNQPQHF. In DNA form, the CDR3 reads TGTGCCAGCGCCCGACAGGGAGGCAATCAGCCCCAGCATTTT.